Following are 23 T cell receptor beta chains from one sample sequenced in a study of human T cells and chemical hapten exposure. Time point of the sample: pre-sensitization, week 0. Specified treatment: therapeutic diphenylcyclopropenone sensitization with weekly scalp DPC. A single record per CDR3 protein comes from TCRdb applying MiXCR to the RACE reads. The sample shows 95,000 to 150,000 distinct CDR3 sequences, approximately 12% of them seen only once. Here the sequenced sample was whole blood, taken in connection with sensitization to the hapten diphenylcyclopropenone (DPC). The source of these receptors is a woman under 30 with alopecia areata. Some clones in this sample may be carry-over from other donors' samples.

J is TRBJ2-3 and V is TRBV5-1; 8 bases are a match to TRBD2. Losses at the gene ends were 0 bases for V and 0 bases for J; bases not matched to a gene: 3. Germline V gene sequence: CDR1 SGHRS, CDR2 YFSETQ. This CDR3 region has 16 residues. The CDR3 region is CASSLVVAGSTDTQYF. CDR3 DNA: TGCGCCAGCAGCTTGGTGGTAGCGGGGAGCACAGATACGCAGTATTTT.

J is TRBJ2-1 and V is TRBV2, with D hard to call. The length of the CDR3 is 12 residues. The V gene's germline CDR1 is SNHLY and CDR2 FYNNEI. The V gene lost 3 bases and the J gene lost 10 bases, with 10 bases spanning the gap. CDR3 coding DNA: TGTGCCAGCAGTGAGTCTGGAACCGAGCAGTTCTTC. It translates to CASSESGTEQFF.

This clonotype was seen repeatedly, ten times or more. CDR3 protein: CASSLIGGADTGELFF. Written as DNA, the CDR3 is TGTGCCAGCAGCTTGATCGGGGGCGCGGACACCGGGGAGCTGTTTTTT. The chain couples TRBV5-4 to TRBJ2-2; the D call may be TRBD1 or TRBD2 (6 bases each). Germline lookup yields CDR1 SGHNT and CDR2 YYREEE (reference sequence). CDR3 length equals 16 residues. V was shortened by 1 base and J by 3 bases, with 13 bases between the two germline ends.

This rearrangement joins TRBV7-9 to TRBJ2-2; D not certain. The CDR3 has 14 residues. Germline V CDR1 and CDR2: SEHNR, FQNEAQ (reference sequence). V was cut by 3 bases and J by 7 bases, with 12 bases left in between. The CDR3 protein is CASSLTSSFGELFF. CDR3 nucleotides: TGTGCCAGCAGCTTGACGAGTTCATTCGGGGAGCTGTTTTTT.

This clonotype was observed many times. The chain uses TRBV6-2 or TRBV6-3 and TRBJ1-5; 7 bases fit TRBD1. CDR1 and CDR2 from the germline V gene are MNHEY and SVGEGT. This CDR3 comprises 14 residues. Trimming removed 3 bases from V and 3 bases from J; junction bases left unmatched: 2. In DNA, the CDR3 is TGTGCCAGCAGTTATACAGGGGCCAATCAGCCCCAGCATTTT. Translating gives CASSYTGANQPQHF.

This clonotype was recorded many times. J is TRBJ2-5 and V is TRBV20-1; 9 bases are a match to TRBD2. Germline CDR1 is DFQATT and CDR2 is SNEGSKA (reference sequence). The V segment lost 3 bases and the J segment 4 bases; nucleotides outside the gene matches: 6. The CDR3 contains 14 residues. The CDR3 is CSARAGLATETQYF. CDR3 nucleotide sequence: TGCAGTGCTAGGGCCGGACTAGCGACAGAGACCCAGTACTTC.

This clonotype has just a few counts. This chain uses TRBV9 with TRBJ1-6; the D gene is possibly TRBD1 (5 bases). The V end lost 3 bases, the J end lost 0 bases, and 10 bases lay between the germline ends. Per the germline V gene, CDR1 is SGDLS and CDR2 is YYNGEE. The CDR3 runs 16 residues. In DNA form, the CDR3 reads TGTGCCAGCAGCGGTGCGGGGGGCTCCTATAATTCACCCCTCCACTTT. Its protein product is CASSGAGGSYNSPLHF.

The V and J genes are TRBV6-2 or TRBV6-3 and TRBJ2-7; D remains ambiguous. Germline V gene lookup returns CDR1 MNHEY and CDR2 SVGEGT. The CDR3 totals 15 residues. Trimming took 0 bases from V and 1 from J, leaving 10 bases between them. This CDR3 reads CASSYSHAGSYEQYF. In DNA, the CDR3 is TGTGCCAGCAGTTACTCGCACGCAGGTTCCTACGAGCAGTACTTC.

This clonotype was seen more than once but under ten times. This chain uses TRBV5-1 with TRBJ2-7, with TRBD1 matching 7 bases. There are 16 residues in the CDR3. V dropped 4 bases and J dropped 0; count of bases not matched to a gene: 10. Germline V lookup: CDR1 SGHRS, CDR2 YFSETQ. CDR3 residues: CASSPSGTALSYEQYF. In nucleotides, the CDR3 is TGCGCCAGCAGCCCCTCCGGGACAGCCCTCTCCTACGAGCAGTACTTC.

The chain has TRBV5-4 and TRBJ2-7; D possibly corresponds to TRBD1 (6 bases). CDR3 size: 15 residues. The V end lost 0 bases, the J end lost 0 bases, and 10 bases lay between the germline ends. In germline, CDR1 is SGHNT, CDR2 YYREEE (reference sequence). As DNA, the CDR3 is TGTGCCAGCAGCTTGGGCTCAGGGGTCTCCTACGAGCAGTACTTC. It specifies CASSLGSGVSYEQYF.

Ten or more counts support this clonotype. This chain links TRBV20-1 with TRBJ1-2, with D possibly TRBD1 on 6 matching bases. The V end was cut by 0 bases, the J end by 5 bases, with 13 bases between. Germline CDR1 DFQATT, CDR2 SNEGSKA (reference sequence). CDR3 length: 14 residues. The DNA for the CDR3 is TGCAGTGCTAGAGAGGGGGCCGCAATTTATGGCTACACCTTC. This sequence encodes CSAREGAAIYGYTF.

The chain uses TRBV12-3 or TRBV12-4 and TRBJ2-3; 7 nucleotides line up with TRBD2. The CDR3 covers 15 residues. Trimming at V came to 3 bases and at J to 0 bases, leaving 3 bases not matched to a gene. CDR3 region: CASSFGRGSTDTQYF. The CDR3 region has the DNA TGTGCCAGCAGTTTCGGGCGGGGGAGCACAGATACGCAGTATTTT.

This chain links TRBV18 with TRBJ2-1; TRBD1 aligns across 10 bases. This CDR3 comprises 16 residues. Trimming took 0 bases from V and 6 from J; bases not matched to a gene: 5. Per the germline V gene, CDR1 is KGHSH and CDR2 is LQKENI. The CDR3 protein is CASSPPGQGGRNEQFF. CDR3 nucleotides: TGTGCCAGCTCACCACCAGGACAGGGGGGTCGCAATGAGCAGTTCTTC. The whole variable domain, remainder taken from reference TRBV18 and TRBJ2-1, is NAGVMQNPRHLVRRRGQEARLRCSPMKGHSHVYWYRQLPEEGLKFMVYLQKENIIDESGMPKERFSAEFPKEGPSILRIQQVVRGDSAAYFCASSPPGQGGRNEQFFGPGTRLTVL.

This clonotype has only a few counts. The chain carries TRBV7-9 and TRBJ1-1; D not certain. This CDR3 comprises 14 residues. In germline, CDR1 is SEHNR, CDR2 FQNEAQ (reference sequence). Trimming cost V 10 bases and J 3 bases, with 18 bases left between them. Here the CDR3 DNA reads TGTGCCATAACCGGGCTTGGGTCGGACACTGAAGCTTTCTTT. The encoded protein is CAITGLGSDTEAFF. The variable domain in full, with the rest retrieved from reference TRBV7-9 and TRBJ1-1, is DTGVSQNPRHKITKRGQNVTFRCDPISEHNRLYWYRQTLGQGPEFLTYFQNEAQLEKSRLLSDRFSAERPKGSFSTLEIQRTEQGDSAMYLCAITGLGSDTEAFFGQGTRLTVV.

The CDR3 loop reads CASSFQPIDYEQYF. The CDR3, as DNA: TGTGCCAGCAGCTTTCAACCCATAGACTACGAGCAGTACTTC. The gene calls are TRBV11-2 and TRBJ2-7; D is ambiguous. CDR1 is SGHAT, CDR2 FQNNGV, per germline. V shed 3 bases and J shed 3 bases, with 12 bases lying between them. The CDR3 runs 14 residues.

The gene calls are TRBV10-2 and TRBJ2-1, with 8 bases matching TRBD2. Germline CDR1 reads WSHSY; CDR2 reads SAAADI. The V and J ends lost 8 bases and 0 bases, in that order; junction bases with no gene match: 3. The CDR3 consists of 14 residues. Here the CDR3 reads CASVSGGSYNEQFF. Here the CDR3 DNA reads TGCGCCAGCGTGAGCGGGGGCTCCTACAATGAGCAGTTCTTC.

This clonotype was counted between two and nine times. The rearrangement joins TRBV7-9 to TRBJ2-3, with TRBD2 matching over 8 bases. V trimming: 5 bases; J trimming: 2 bases; junction bases outside the gene matches: 6. Germline V gene sequence: CDR1 SEHNR, CDR2 FQNEAQ (reference sequence). The CDR3 contains 15 residues. The CDR3 DNA is TGTGCCAGCAGCCGACGGACTAGCCTCACAGATACGCAGTATTTT. Encoded protein: CASSRRTSLTDTQYF.

The rearrangement links TRBV6-2 or TRBV6-3 to TRBJ1-2, with 7 nucleotides matching TRBD1. The CDR3 length is 14 residues. Germline V gene sequence: CDR1 MNHEY, CDR2 SVGEGT. Trimming removed 7 bases from V and 5 bases from J; junction bases left unmatched: 10. DNA of the CDR3: TGTGCCAGCAACCCTCGACAGGGTACTTATGGCTACACCTTC. Encoded protein: CASNPRQGTYGYTF.

This clonotype was detected a few times. V is TRBV7-9 and J is TRBJ2-2; D assignment may be TRBD1 or TRBD2 (6 bases each). Germline assignment: CDR1 SEHNR and CDR2 FQNEAQ (reference sequence). Trimming took off 5 bases at V and 1 base at J, with 14 bases between the two ends. CDR3 length equals 16 residues. In DNA, the CDR3 is TGTGCCAGCAGCCCATCGGGGGCCTTGAACACCGGGGAGCTGTTTTTT. Translated: CASSPSGALNTGELFF.

This chain links TRBV5-1 with TRBJ2-5; TRBD2 aligns across 9 bases. From germline, CDR1 is SGHRS and CDR2 YFSETQ. Trimming at V came to 2 bases and at J to 6 bases, leaving 11 bases not matched to a gene. The CDR3 is 16 residues long. CDR3 sequence: CASSLLASSGVKTQYF. As DNA, the CDR3 is TGCGCCAGCAGCTTATTGGCCTCTAGCGGGGTCAAGACCCAGTACTTC.

The chain links TRBV7-9 to TRBJ2-1; 9 nucleotides agree with TRBD2. Trimming cost V 5 bases and J 4 bases; bases outside gene matches: 6. Germline V CDR1 and CDR2: SEHNR, FQNEAQ (reference sequence). The CDR3 has 15 amino acids. The CDR3 coding sequence is TGTGCCAGCAGCCTAACTAGCGGGCCGTACAATGAGCAGTTCTTC. This codes for CASSLTSGPYNEQFF.

V and J are TRBV15 and TRBJ1-1; TRBD1 is a possible D gene (6 bases). Per germline, CDR1 LNHNV and CDR2 YYDKDF (reference sequence). The CDR3 contains 15 residues. V lost 0 bases, J lost 5 bases, and 13 bases lay in between. CDR3: CATSRDKGDWTEAFF. Here the CDR3 DNA reads TGTGCCACCAGCAGAGATAAGGGGGACTGGACTGAAGCTTTCTTT.

This clonotype was picked up a small number of times. V is TRBV12-3 or TRBV12-4 and J is TRBJ1-1; weak D call: TRBD1 (5 bases). Between the trimmed V and J ends, which lost 1 base and 0 bases, there was a span of 12 bases. This CDR3 region has 16 residues. The CDR3 reads CASSLVAGPVNTEAFF. DNA for the CDR3: TGTGCCAGCAGTTTAGTGGCAGGGCCGGTGAACACTGAAGCTTTCTTT.